This T cell receptor beta chain emerged from a study of T cells in Graves' hyperthyroidism and ophthalmopathy. The CDR3 contains 13 residues. Trimming took 3 bases from V and 14 from J; bases not matched to a gene: 8. CDR1 and CDR2 (germline): GTSNPN, SVGIG (reference sequence). Amplified TCR beta CDR3 regions came from RNA transcripts. HTBI primers were employed in a first-round RT-PCR of the TCR CDR3. Using its own MiXCR run on the multiplex PCR reads, TCRdb lists one record per CDR3 protein. The sample includes around 500,000 distinct CDR3 sequences, less than 15% seen only once; the top ten take roughly 14%. Only one count was recorded for this clonotype.

The receptor's source is a woman aged 40 to 50 with Graves' hyperthyroidism. Specimen: blood. The chain combines TRBV30 with TRBJ2-1, with TRBD2 matching over 12 bases. The chain's CDR3 is CAWRELAGGPEFF. CDR3 DNA sequence: TGTGCCTGGAGAGAACTAGCGGGAGGCCCGGAGTTCTTC.